The 20 T cell receptor beta chains below all came from one sample that was sequenced in a study of human T cells and chemical hapten exposure. TCRdb itself ran the RACE reads through MiXCR, one entry per CDR3 protein. The profile shows approximately 350,000 distinct CDR3 sequences, approximately 6.3% of them singletons. The time point denotes: patch test 1, 2 weeks after DPC sensitization. Treatment: therapeutic diphenylcyclopropenone sensitization with weekly scalp DPC. The input for sequencing was whole blood, taken in connection with sensitization to the hapten diphenylcyclopropenone (DPC). These receptors all stem from a woman younger than 35 with alopecia areata. Some clones in this sample may be carry-over from other donors' samples.

The rearrangement uses TRBV6-5 and TRBJ2-3; TRBD2 agrees at 7 bases. CDR1 and CDR2 (germline): MNHEY, SVGAGI. V gave up 7 bases and J gave up 3 bases; unmatched junction bases: 13. CDR3 length: 16 residues. The CDR3 here is CASTHGRPGRTDTQYF. The CDR3 DNA is TGTGCCAGCACCCACGGGAGGCCCGGGAGAACAGATACGCAGTATTTT.

This clonotype was counted many times. The CDR3 loop reads CASSPTISGDGEQYF. The CDR3 DNA sequence: TGTGCCAGCAGTCCCACAATTAGCGGGGACGGGGAGCAGTACTTC. V is TRBV28 and J is TRBJ2-7, with TRBD2 matching 8 bases. This CDR3 has 15 amino acids. CDR1 MDHEN and CDR2 SYDVKM come from the germline V gene. V lost 5 bases, J lost 7 bases, and 13 bases stayed unmatched.

The J gene is TRBJ1-2, the V gene TRBV4-3; the D gene is possibly TRBD1 (5 bases). V dropped 0 bases and J dropped 4 bases, with 15 bases sitting between them. The CDR3 has 16 amino acids. CDR1 is LGHNA and CDR2 is YSLEER in the germline V gene. The CDR3 sequence: CASSQDLMGGSYGYTF. The CDR3 DNA is TGCGCCAGCAGCCAAGATCTCATGGGGGGAAGCTATGGCTACACCTTC.

The V gene is TRBV4-2, the J gene TRBJ2-1, with 10 bases aligning to TRBD2. Germline assignment: CDR1 LGHNA and CDR2 YNFKEQ. The CDR3 runs 18 residues. Trimming removed 0 bases from V and 8 bases from J; junction bases left unmatched: 13. In DNA form, the CDR3 reads TGTGCCAGCAGCCAAGATGGGCTAGCGGGGGAAGATAGGGATGAGCAGTTCTTC. It encodes CASSQDGLAGEDRDEQFF.

The rearrangement links TRBV19 to TRBJ1-3; no clear D. V was pared by 9 bases and J by 9 bases, with 12 bases between. The CDR3 is 11 amino acids. Germline values: CDR1 LNHDA, CDR2 SQIVND (reference sequence). As DNA, the CDR3 is TGTGCCAGCGAGATCGAGAGCACCATATATTTT. Translation: CASEIESTIYF. Supplemented by reference TRBV19 and TRBJ1-3, the full variable domain reads DGGITQSPKYLFRKEGQNVTLSCEQNLNHDAMYWYRQDPGQGLRLIYYSQIVNDFQKGDIAEGYSVSREKKESFPLTVTSAQKNPTAFYLCASEIESTIYFGEGSWLTVV.

This clonotype was counted a few times. The V gene is TRBV27, the J gene TRBJ2-2; D might be TRBD1 (6 bases). Germline CDR1 MNHEY, CDR2 SMNVEV (reference sequence). V was trimmed by 0 bases and J by 5 bases, leaving 10 bases between them. The CDR3 sequence is 15 residues long. The DNA for the CDR3 is TGTGCCAGCAGTTTATCCCCCACAGGGACCGGGGAGCTGTTTTTT. Protein product: CASSLSPTGTGELFF.

This clonotype was seen repeatedly, ten times or more. The V gene is TRBV10-3, the J gene TRBJ2-1; no definite D call. V was shortened by 4 bases and J by 7 bases, with 11 bases between the two germline ends. CDR1 is ENHRY, CDR2 SYGVKD, per germline. This CDR3 contains 13 residues. This chain's CDR3 is CAISGGLGNEQFF. The CDR3 DNA reads as TGTGCCATCAGTGGCGGTTTGGGGAATGAGCAGTTCTTC.

CDR3 protein: CATSTDRGRWGEAFF. The CDR3 region has the DNA TGTGCCACCAGCACGGACAGGGGGCGATGGGGTGAAGCTTTCTTT. The chain links TRBV15 to TRBJ1-1; 11 nucleotides align to TRBD1. CDR1 and CDR2 (germline): LNHNV, YYDKDF (reference sequence). The CDR3 contains 15 residues. Trimming removed 4 bases from V and 7 bases from J; junction bases left unmatched: 8.

This clonotype was counted between two and nine times. This sequence joins TRBV20-1 and TRBJ2-2; D may match TRBD1 or TRBD2 (7 bases each). Trimming stripped 2 bases from V and 3 bases from J, with 16 bases between. CDR3 length: 16 amino acids. Germline values: CDR1 DFQATT, CDR2 SNEGSKA (reference sequence). For the CDR3, the DNA is TGCAGTGCTAGACCCCAGGGGGGAGGGGACACCGGGGAGCTGTTTTTT. Translating gives CSARPQGGGDTGELFF.

The V and J genes are TRBV4-2 and TRBJ1-2; D gene unclear. The germline V gene encodes CDR1 LGHNA and CDR2 YNFKEQ. V was cut by 1 base and J by 5 bases, with 14 bases left in between. The length of the CDR3 is 15 residues. CDR3 loop: CASSQAPVEEYGYTF. The CDR3 nucleotides are TGTGCCAGCAGCCAAGCCCCCGTCGAGGAATATGGCTACACCTTC.

In this sample, this clonotype turned up a few times. The chain couples TRBV12-3 or TRBV12-4 to TRBJ2-5, with D perhaps TRBD1 or TRBD2 (6 bases each). The length of the CDR3 is 14 residues. Deletions cut 6 bases from V and 4 bases from J, with 15 bases between. The CDR3 reads CASSPEGHRETQYF. CDR3 sequence (DNA): TGTGCCAGCAGCCCGGAGGGACATCGAGAGACCCAGTACTTC.

A few counts support this clonotype. This CDR3 reads CASSSDRDYTDTQYF. CDR3 DNA: TGTGCCAGCAGTTCTGACAGGGACTACACAGATACGCAGTATTTT. This chain joins TRBV7-3 and TRBJ2-3; D tentatively reads TRBD1 or TRBD2 (7 bases each). The V end was cut by 6 bases, the J end by 2 bases, with 15 bases between. Germline V gene sequence: CDR1 SGHTA, CDR2 FQGTGA. The CDR3 consists of 15 residues.

In its sample, this clonotype was seen a few times. This rearrangement joins TRBV20-1 to TRBJ1-2, with 8 bases fitting TRBD1. With 6 bases clipped from V and 0 bases from J, the junction kept 6 bases outside the gene matches. The CDR3 totals 14 residues. CDR1 is DFQATT, CDR2 SNEGSKA, per germline (reference sequence). The CDR3: CSAGQGSANYGYTF. CDR3 bases: TGCAGTGCCGGACAGGGTTCAGCTAACTATGGCTACACCTTC.

This clonotype has only a few counts. The chain employs TRBV4-3 and TRBJ2-4; 7 positions match TRBD2. CDR1 and CDR2 (germline): LGHNA, YSLEER. The CDR3 sequence is 17 residues long. Trimming took 1 base from V and 1 from J; bases not matched to a gene: 7. The DNA for the CDR3 is TGCGCCAGCAGCCAAGCGAACGGGGGGTTCGCCAAAAACATTCAGTACTTC. Translation gives CASSQANGGFAKNIQYF.

This clonotype was recorded at least ten times. The chain couples TRBV5-5 to TRBJ2-5; TRBD1 agrees at 8 bases. J gave up 4 bases and V 6 bases, and 5 bases lay outside the gene matches. The CDR3 covers 13 residues. The germline V gene encodes CDR1 SGHKS and CDR2 YYEKEE (reference sequence). The CDR3 coding sequence is TGTGCCAGCACCTCGGACAGGGCAGAGACCCAGTACTTC. Translated, it gives CASTSDRAETQYF.

This clonotype showed up just a few times. V usage is TRBV20-1 and J usage is TRBJ2-2; 9 bases map to TRBD1. J was trimmed by 5 bases and V by 0 bases; bases with no gene match: 7. The germline CDR1 and CDR2 sequences are DFQATT and SNEGSKA (reference sequence). The CDR3 loop spans 16 amino acids. This CDR3 reads CSARDPQGAETGELFF. Written as DNA, the CDR3 is TGCAGTGCTAGAGATCCACAGGGGGCTGAAACCGGGGAGCTGTTTTTT.

This clonotype was observed at least ten times. The chain combines TRBV7-2 with TRBJ2-1; 7 bases align to TRBD2. The CDR3 sequence is 17 residues long. CDR1 and CDR2 from the germline V gene are SGHTA and FQGNSA. The V gene end was trimmed by 4 bases and the J gene end by 4 bases; junction bases not matched to a gene: 13. The CDR3 DNA follows: TGTGCCAGCAGCTCGCCCTTTCTGAGCGGGGTGTACAATGAGCAGTTCTTC. Amino acids: CASSSPFLSGVYNEQFF.

The sample holds a few counts of this clonotype. The J gene is TRBJ2-2, the V gene TRBV5-5; D gene unclear. CDR1 is SGHKS, CDR2 YYEKEE, per germline (reference sequence). Trimming removed 4 bases at V and 4 bases at J, with 29 bases between. This CDR3 has 20 residues. DNA of the CDR3: TGTGCCAGCAGCGTTTTTTTAGATGCTCTGGGTCGGGTACCCACCGGGGAGCTGTTTTTT. It is translated as CASSVFLDALGRVPTGELFF.

This clonotype was seen repeatedly, ten times or more. The rearrangement joins TRBV12-3 or TRBV12-4 to TRBJ2-7, with 7 bases matching TRBD1. V lost 5 bases and J lost 1; bases outside the gene matches: 2. CDR3 length equals 13 residues. CDR3 in amino acids: CASSTGQSYEQYF. In DNA form, the CDR3 reads TGTGCCAGCAGTACGGGACAGTCCTACGAGCAGTACTTC.

This clonotype has a count of ten or more. J is TRBJ2-3 and V is TRBV6-5; D might be TRBD2 (6 bases). Germline CDR1 MNHEY, CDR2 SVGAGI. The CDR3 totals 14 residues. V lost 5 bases and J lost 2, with 11 bases in between. CDR3 amino acids: CASSPDYSTDTQYF. In DNA, the CDR3 is TGTGCCAGCAGTCCGGACTATTCCACAGATACGCAGTATTTT.